This T cell receptor beta chain is drawn from a study of metastatic and nonmetastatic thyroid tumors. Across the whole study: A comparison of repertoires was made across blood and tumor or nodule tissue from malignant and benign thyroid patients. Whole-study results and caveats: Benign nodules were reported to have significantly lower TCR beta diversity than malignant thyroid tumors, in blood and tumor.

Authors' methods: Building a distant-metastasis classifier for papillary thyroid cancer drew on CDR3 differences across clinicopathological groups. Using MiXCR, TCRdb reanalyzed the PCR reads. The V and J calls were determined by TCRdb, not by the authors. This repertoire shows roughly 20,000 clones, around a sixth found once; its top ten account for around 18%. Turning to this clone: The antigen is undetermined.

The germline V and J ends were trimmed by 3 bases and 0 bases, with 18 bases remaining between them. Per the germline V gene, CDR1 is LNHDA and CDR2 is SQIVND (reference sequence). The CDR3 is made up of 19 amino acids. No treatment had been given to any patient before thyroid surgery. The receptor was derived from a male donor with papillary thyroid cancer or a benign thyroid nodule (not recorded which). Some clones in this sample may be carry-over from other donors' samples. The rearrangement uses TRBV19 and TRBJ2-6; D is perhaps TRBD1 (6 bases). The sequenced material came from blood. CDR3 protein: CASSISNGQLSSGANVLTF. Written as DNA, the CDR3 is TGTGCCAGTAGTATTAGTAATGGACAGCTGAGCTCTGGGGCCAACGTCCTGACTTTC.